This T cell receptor (beta chain) was recovered during a study of blood T cells in healthy people across ages. Regarding the study as a whole: The unsorted PBMCs prevented any conclusive comparison of naive versus antigen-experienced cells. There was no known CMV status for donors, so expanded clonotype changes were possibly confounded. As age increased, TCR beta diversity per million T cells fell in a roughly linear fashion. It was the long-lived donors that had more naive CD4+ cells and higher diversity than aged donors.

In this sample, this clonotype turned up many times. The antigen is not known. The CDR3 has 19 residues. Germline CDR1 is LNHDA and CDR2 is SQIVND (reference sequence). With V trimmed by 4 bases and J by 0 bases, 9 bases remained unmatched. A second PCR of roughly 7 to 11 cycles used a sample-barcoded 5' primer and a J-beta primer mix. TCRdb passed the 5' RACE reads through MiXCR, listing each CDR3 protein once. The data contain just under 900,000 distinct CDR3 sequences, around 30% of them singletons. The sequence was collected from an elderly woman in good health. Specimen: blood. The V and J genes are TRBV19 and TRBJ2-3, with TRBD2 matching over 14 bases. The CDR3 sequence is CASSTGLAGAPLSTDTQYF. The DNA for the CDR3 is TGTGCCAGTAGTACGGGACTAGCGGGGGCCCCTCTAAGCACAGATACGCAGTATTTT.